These T cell receptor beta chains were read from a single sample in a study of shared clonotypes between healthy human individuals. Profiling relied on immunoSEQ multiplex PCR, and the TCRdb table lists in-frame clones only, not all of them. The sample consists of about 1.9 million clones, about 94% of them appearing once. Sample: naive CD8+ T cells from PBMCs. The receptors come from a man aged 18 to 29 in good health. Some clones in this sample may be carry-over from other donors' samples. CDR3s include the opening cysteine and the closing phenylalanine or tryptophan. Fields, in order: J gene, V gene, D gene, CDR3 protein. The D gene is left open where the match is weak.

>TRBJ2-7|TRBV15|-
CATSRDPQGKFYEQYF
>TRBJ2-3|TRBV7-9|-
CASSFPRGGSDTQYF
>TRBJ2-1|TRBV7-2|TRBD2
CASSLAGGPRNEQFF
>TRBJ2-7|TRBV11-2|-
CASSLGAGTSIYEQYF
>TRBJ2-7|TRBV21-1|-
CASSITVPYEQYF
>TRBJ2-3|TRBV9|-
CASSVGGSPTDTQYF
>TRBJ2-5|TRBV5-4|-
CASSLRRVLQETQYF
>TRBJ2-1|TRBV12-5|TRBD2
CASGYGGRYEQFF
>TRBJ1-1|TRBV4-1|-
CASSHPTGMNTEAFF
>TRBJ2-3|TRBV7-8|-
CASSPDTQYF
>TRBJ2-5|TRBV19|-
CASSLQGPQETQYF
>TRBJ2-3|TRBV4-1|TRBD2
CASSQEPASGNTDTQYF
>TRBJ2-6|TRBV27|-
CASGLRDLSGANVLTF
>TRBJ1-3|TRBV4-3|-
CASSQGIGSGNTIYF
>TRBJ2-1|TRBV7-9|TRBD2
CASSSTSGRAVNEQFF
>TRBJ2-3|TRBV13|-
CASSPSSEDTQYF
>TRBJ2-5|TRBV5-1|-
CASSLMGPREAYQETQYF
>TRBJ1-2|TRBV4-3|TRBD1
CASSPGTGGYGYTF
>TRBJ1-2|TRBV28|-
CASSLGGGYGYTF
>TRBJ2-2|TRBV6-1|-
CASSPGPKGGELFF
>TRBJ2-1|TRBV4-1|-
CASSQPWTEVFF
>TRBJ1-4|TRBV11-2|-
CASSLESLGNEKLFF
>TRBJ1-2|TRBV27|-
CASSLSSGGYGYTF
>TRBJ2-1|TRBV5-6|-
CASSPTGRGLNEQFF
>TRBJ2-1|TRBV4-3|-
CASSRPLGNEQFF
>TRBJ1-1|TRBV28|-
CASSPRSVNTEAFF
>TRBJ2-7|TRBV29-1|-
CSVDLKGRIF
>TRBJ2-2|TRBV9|-
CASRGGAGRNTGELFF
>TRBJ2-3|TRBV28|-
CATWGRLRYF